A selection of T cell receptor beta chains follows, all from one sample in a study of CD8+CD57+ T cells in acquired aplastic anemia. MiXCR, applied by TCRdb to the reads, yields one record per CDR3 protein. The sample comprises some 180,000 distinct CDR3 sequences, about 44% of which are singletons, and 10% to 15% rests with the top ten. Sample: sorted CD4+, CD8+, or CD8+CD57+ T cells (not recorded which) from PBMCs. The receptors were sampled from a human donor with aplastic anemia. CDR3s include the opening cysteine and the closing phenylalanine or tryptophan. Fields, in order: V gene, CDR3 protein.

V gene: TRBV7-9; CDR3 protein: CASTQIPGGDTF
V gene: TRBV5-4; CDR3 protein: CASSLEVTGELFF
V gene: TRBV7-2; CDR3 protein: CASSFIQNSPLHF
V gene: TRBV10-3; CDR3 protein: CAITPAGDSSYEQYF
V gene: TRBV10-3; CDR3 protein: CAISVDTNYGYTF
V gene: TRBV9; CDR3 protein: CASSVRPGQFYEQYF
V gene: TRBV20-1; CDR3 protein: CSAIDTGGPSEEQYF
V gene: TRBV7-9; CDR3 protein: CASSSFRDSQETQYF
V gene: TRBV29-1; CDR3 protein: CSVEEEDRGYYGYTF
V gene: TRBV11-3; CDR3 protein: CASSLDNTGELFF
V gene: TRBV7-3; CDR3 protein: CASSLRGGSYYGYTF
V gene: TRBV20-1; CDR3 protein: CSARGDSGANVLTF
V gene: TRBV10-3; CDR3 protein: CATDGQGSSYNEQFF
V gene: TRBV19; CDR3 protein: CASSIAGGNQPQHF
V gene: TRBV20-1; CDR3 protein: CSARDGAASSYNSPLHF
V gene: TRBV7-8; CDR3 protein: CASSFLGLAGKYEQYF
V gene: TRBV12-3/TRBV12-4; CDR3 protein: CAGARDRNTEAFF
V gene: TRBV5-4; CDR3 protein: CASSLVAGAHNEQFF
V gene: TRBV27; CDR3 protein: CASGAGVSETQYF
V gene: TRBV6-5; CDR3 protein: CASSYGRGSADTQYF
V gene: TRBV10-3; CDR3 protein: CAISDRVGETQYF
V gene: TRBV7-2; CDR3 protein: CASRSSGRRYEQYF
V gene: TRBV7-8; CDR3 protein: CASSLGRRNTEAFF
V gene: TRBV6-1; CDR3 protein: CASTPRGATDTQYF
V gene: TRBV10-3; CDR3 protein: CAISESMSGGEAFF
V gene: TRBV20-1; CDR3 protein: CSARGRGALETQYF
V gene: TRBV4-2; CDR3 protein: CASSHGTGGFEKLFF
V gene: TRBV10-2; CDR3 protein: CASRGGVAGELFF
V gene: TRBV2; CDR3 protein: CASSESVTYEQYF
V gene: TRBV19; CDR3 protein: CASSITASREQYF
V gene: TRBV14; CDR3 protein: CASSLSRDTQYF
V gene: TRBV6-1; CDR3 protein: CASQTPGRLTEQFF
V gene: TRBV10-3; CDR3 protein: CAISPQGDQPQHF
V gene: TRBV10-2; CDR3 protein: CASSESGRDNQPQHF
V gene: TRBV2; CDR3 protein: CASSGQLEGEQYF
V gene: TRBV12-3/TRBV12-4; CDR3 protein: CASSGGLAGYYEQYF
V gene: TRBV12-3/TRBV12-4; CDR3 protein: CASRPQGTNEKLFF
V gene: TRBV25-1; CDR3 protein: CASSESGAGNTEAFF
V gene: TRBV19; CDR3 protein: CASSIQGGEVNEQFF
V gene: TRBV29-1; CDR3 protein: CSVLSAGLRGEQYF
V gene: TRBV7-2; CDR3 protein: CASSRVKETQYF
V gene: TRBV12-3/TRBV12-4; CDR3 protein: CASSLGPSGAYF
V gene: TRBV20-1; CDR3 protein: CSARYSDTQYF
V gene: TRBV9; CDR3 protein: CASSQSQEQYF
V gene: TRBV5-1; CDR3 protein: CASSLEGNSSQPQHF
V gene: TRBV9; CDR3 protein: CASNSATNEKLFF